The subject of this entry is one T cell receptor (beta chain). These data belong to a study of cytomegalovirus exposure and HLA in healthy donors. Clones were sequenced by immunoSEQ multiplex PCR, and TCRdb holds only the in-frame ones, with some missing. The sample records about 83,000 clones, approximately 96% being singletons. Donors were drawn from the approximately 130-subject validation cohort, separate from the roughly 670-subject first cohort. Germline V lookup: CDR1 LNHDA, CDR2 SQIVND (reference sequence). V dropped 7 bases and J dropped 4; count of bases not matched to a gene: 9. The CDR3 contains 15 residues.

The sample taken for sequencing was PBMCs. This TCR derives from a woman aged 18-29 years in good health and CMV-seronegative. The J gene is TRBJ2-2, the V gene TRBV19; the match to TRBD1 covers 7 bases. The CDR3 spells CASIKATGTTGELFF. CDR3 sequence (DNA): TGTGCCAGTATTAAGGCGACAGGGACCACCGGGGAGCTGTTTTTT.